Below are 13 T cell receptor beta chains sequenced from a single sample in a study of CD8 T cells in ankylosing spondylitis (dated by TCRdb to the late 2010s). The investigation overall reported the following: Blood from ankylosing spondylitis patients appeared to be characterized by a TCR beta motif made up of eight highly homologous amino acid variants.

The library came from 5' RACE. The run used an Illumina HiSeq 2500. The public reads were run again by TCRdb, first through fastp at Q25 and then through MiXCR, and only productive beta chains were kept. Identical CDR3 protein sequences are pooled into one entry, listed with their most common genes and DNA. Across this sample there are hundreds of thousands of distinct CDR3 sequences, with over 15% seen only once. Over 1% of the sample is taken by the ten largest. These receptors are not linked to any known antigen. The sequencing sample was made of blood, either unsorted or a sorted T cell fraction (not recorded which). All receptors derive from a male donor with ankylosing spondylitis.

In this sample, this clonotype turned up many times. The chain carries TRBV4-1 and TRBJ2-4; D is possibly TRBD2 (6 bases). The CDR3 loop spans 17 amino acids. The germline V and J ends were trimmed by 1 base and 4 bases, with 17 bases remaining between them. The germline V gene has CDR1 MGHRA and CDR2 YSYEKL. CDR3 DNA: TGCGCCAGCAGCCAAGGATCGGCGGGGAGCATGAAAAACATTCAGTACTTC. Translation: CASSQGSAGSMKNIQYF.

This clonotype was counted only a few times. This chain joins TRBV30 and TRBJ2-3; maybe TRBD2 (6 bases). CDR3 size: 13 residues. The V end lost 4 bases, the J end lost 5 bases, and 13 bases lay between the germline ends. The germline gives CDR1 GTSNPN, CDR2 SVGIG (reference sequence). CDR3 loop: CAWTRDFLDTQYF. The CDR3 DNA sequence: TGTGCCTGGACCCGGGACTTCTTAGATACGCAGTATTTT.

In its sample, this clonotype was seen a few times. This rearrangement joins TRBV19 to TRBJ2-3; D possibly corresponds to TRBD2 (6 bases). The CDR3 is made up of 14 amino acids. From germline, CDR1 is LNHDA and CDR2 SQIVND (reference sequence). V was cut by 5 bases and J by 3 bases, with 12 bases left in between. The CDR3 nucleotides are TGTGCCAGTAGTTTTTTAGGGACTACAGATACGCAGTATTTT. Translated: CASSFLGTTDTQYF.

This clonotype was detected many times. V usage is TRBV20-1 and J usage is TRBJ1-5, with TRBD1 matching 10 bases. CDR3 size: 16 residues. Germline V CDR1 and CDR2: DFQATT, SNEGSKA (reference sequence). With 6 bases clipped from V and 7 bases from J, the junction kept 15 bases outside the gene matches. This chain's CDR3 is CSASTRDRGQRQPQHF. CDR3 sequence (DNA): TGCAGTGCATCGACACGGGACAGGGGTCAGCGGCAGCCCCAGCATTTT.

This clonotype has more than one count but fewer than ten. This rearrangement joins TRBV18 to TRBJ2-5; the D gene is possibly TRBD2 (5 bases). The CDR3 is made up of 14 amino acids. V lost 4 bases and J lost 5, with 14 bases in between. Germline-derived CDR1 and CDR2 are KGHSH and LQKENI. The CDR3, as DNA: TGTGCCAGCTCACGGCTGCTTGCGGGTGAGACCCAGTACTTC. It codes for CASSRLLAGETQYF. The complete variable domain, with remaining parts taken from reference TRBV18 and TRBJ2-5, reads NAGVMQNPRHLVRRRGQEARLRCSPMKGHSHVYWYRQLPEEGLKFMVYLQKENIIDESGMPKERFSAEFPKEGPSILRIQQVVRGDSAAYFCASSRLLAGETQYFGPGTRLLVL.

Here the CDR3 reads CASSQEPPGGRYGYTF. The CDR3 DNA reads TGTGCCAGCAGCCAAGAACCCCCAGGGGGCCGGTATGGCTACACCTTC. The chain links TRBV4-2 to TRBJ1-2; TRBD1 matches 8 bases. The germline gives CDR1 LGHNA, CDR2 YNFKEQ. Germline trimming cut 0 bases from V and 5 bases from J; bases unmatched to any gene: 8. This CDR3 has 16 amino acids.

At least ten counts were recorded for this clonotype. The junction differs from germline at one of its ends, possibly a read error. This sequence joins TRBV5-1 and TRBJ2-7; possibly TRBD1 for D (6 bases). The CDR3 is 13 amino acids. CDR1 is SGHRS, CDR2 YFSETQ, per germline. The CDR3 DNA reads as TGTGCCAGCAGCCCGACAGGCTCCTACGAGCAGTACTTC. Translation: CASSPTGSYEQYF.

This chain links TRBV5-1 with TRBJ1-2; a weak D match, TRBD1 (6 bases). The CDR3 spans 12 residues. V was cut by 2 bases and J by 6 bases, with 8 bases left in between. Germline CDR1 is SGHRS and CDR2 is YFSETQ. In DNA, the CDR3 is TGCGCCAGCAGCTTCAACAGGGATGGCTACACCTTC. It specifies CASSFNRDGYTF.

The J gene is TRBJ2-5, the V gene TRBV6-5; TRBD2 aligns across 14 bases. V gave up 4 bases and J gave up 4 bases; unmatched junction bases: 8. This CDR3 has 17 amino acids. In germline, CDR1 is MNHEY, CDR2 SVGAGI. The CDR3 DNA sequence: TGTGCCAGCAGTTCCCCGCACGGACTAGCGGGGGGAGAGACCCAGTACTTC. Protein sequence: CASSSPHGLAGGETQYF.

The chain carries TRBV5-1 and TRBJ2-1; TRBD2 matches at 10 bases. The CDR3 has 15 amino acids. The V gene end was trimmed by 3 bases and the J gene end by 5 bases; junction bases not matched to a gene: 5. Germline lookup yields CDR1 SGHRS and CDR2 YFSETQ. This chain's CDR3 is CASSSGLADHNEQFF. CDR3 sequence (DNA): TGCGCCAGCAGCTCCGGACTAGCGGATCACAATGAGCAGTTCTTC.

The chain carries TRBV20-1 and TRBJ2-3; TRBD1 is a possible D gene (5 bases). The CDR3 is 12 residues long. Trimming left V 5 bases short and J 5 bases short, with 11 bases between. Germline CDR1 DFQATT, CDR2 SNEGSKA (reference sequence). CDR3 residues: CSAATDGDTQYF. CDR3 nucleotides: TGCAGTGCTGCGACAGACGGAGATACGCAGTATTTT.

This clonotype occurred a few times. The V call is TRBV16, the J call TRBJ1-1; a weak D match, TRBD1 (6 bases). The V end was cut by 0 bases, the J end by 2 bases, with 13 bases between. Per germline, CDR1 KGHSY and CDR2 FQNENV. This CDR3 spans 16 amino acids. CDR3 sequence (DNA): TGTGCCAGCAGCCAATCTGGACAGCTTATTAACACTGAAGCTTTCTTT. Amino acids: CASSQSGQLINTEAFF.

The rearrangement links TRBV20-1 to TRBJ2-1; 8 bases fit TRBD1. CDR3 length equals 15 residues. The junction had 5 bases not matched to a gene; V was cut back by 1 base and J by 3 bases. Germline loops: CDR1 DFQATT, CDR2 SNEGSKA (reference sequence). The CDR3: CSARGQQGVYNEQFF. CDR3 in DNA: TGCAGTGCTAGAGGTCAACAGGGGGTCTACAATGAGCAGTTCTTC.